Included here is one T cell receptor beta chain sequence, with context. The antigen is not known. All donors participated as healthy donors of bone marrow. J was trimmed by 2 bases and V by 5 bases; bases with no gene match: 10. Per the germline V gene, CDR1 is SGHAT and CDR2 is FQNNGV. The CDR3 is 16 amino acids. The record originates from a study of cytomegalovirus exposure and HLA in healthy donors. Background on the study: Within an early data release were roughly 90 million unique TCRs drawn from HLA-typed donors.

The study's findings and limits: The authors later found most CMV-associated TCR beta chains appeared HLA-restricted.

It was with 60 Vbeta and 13 Jbeta primers that the PCR ran. Repertoires were generated with immunoSEQ multiplex PCR, while TCRdb's copy carries only in-frame clones and drops some. The sample lists 35,000 to 40,000 clones, around 69% occurring once. The receptor's source is a woman aged 25 to 39 in good health and CMV-seropositive. The rearrangement uses TRBV11-2 and TRBJ2-5; 8 positions agree with TRBD2. Sequencing was performed on PBMCs. CDR3 loop: CASSVKGGGLQETQYF. As DNA, the CDR3 is TGTGCCAGCAGCGTAAAAGGCGGGGGGCTGCAAGAGACCCAGTACTTC.